This TCR beta chain was profiled in a study of tumor-infiltrating lymphocytes in primary liver carcinoma. Both RNA and DNA were isolated together from roughly 20-30 mg of bulk tissue that had not been sorted. At sampling, these chronic HBV carriers had received no treatment. Reverse transcription of around 500 ng total RNA with a constant-region primer produced TCR beta cDNA. Investigators got TCR beta libraries out of three nested multiplex PCR rounds, done with slightly modified ARM-PCR. It was with TRBV1-TRBV30 forward primers and a C-beta reverse primer that the first two PCR rounds were run, at approximately 10 cycles each. One entry per CDR3 protein results from TCRdb running MiXCR on the multiplex PCR reads. The sample carries under 85,000 distinct CDR3 sequences, 72% recorded once. About this clonotype itself: At one end the junction does not follow the germline gene, possibly because of a read error.

Germline V CDR1 and CDR2: SGHAT, FQNNGV. The CDR3 loop spans 15 amino acids. This chain joins TRBV11-2 and TRBJ2-1, with D maybe TRBD1 (6 bases). Material for sequencing was liver tumor tissue from sampling region 1. The subset: tumor region T1, superior pole. The origin of this receptor is a man in his forties with primary liver carcinoma and hepatitis B virus infection. CDR3 amino acids: CAGVLGDLRGHEELF. Written as DNA, the CDR3 is TGTGCCGGCGTACTAGGGGACCTCCGGGGACATGAGGAGTTATTC.